The rows below give T cell receptor beta chains drawn from one sample of a study of control samples from healthy donors and cancer patients. The data were produced by immunoSEQ multiplex PCR, yet TCRdb's version contains in-frame clones alone and is incomplete. The sample records 160,000 or so clones, roughly 94% being singletons. The sample was blood. These receptors all stem from a woman between 40 and 50 years old in good health. Each CDR3 is given with its conserved first and last residue. The D gene is left open where the match is weak. Size is stated for part of the rows, as once, few or many counts, or as a class when the clone is expanded.

d_gene	v_gene	j_gene	abundance	CDR3nt	CDR3aa
.	TRBV5-1	TRBJ2-7	.	TGCGCCAGCAGCCCGCAGTCGTCCTACGAGCAGTACTTC	CASSPQSSYEQYF
TRBD2	TRBV5-1	TRBJ2-2	.	TGCGCCAGCAGCCTGGAAGCGGGGCTGAACACCGGGGAGCTGTTTTTT	CASSLEAGLNTGELFF
.	TRBV7-2	TRBJ1-1	.	TGTGCCAGCAGCTCCCGTAGACAGACCAGGGAGAACACTGAAGCTTTCTTT	CASSSRRQTRENTEAFF
.	TRBV27	TRBJ1-1	.	TGTGCCAGCAGTCATAGGGGCGGATCGAGCACTGAAGCTTTCTTT	CASSHRGGSSTEAFF
.	TRBV11-2	TRBJ2-2	.	TGTGCCAGCAGCACCGGGACTTCTTACACCGGGGAGCTGTTTTTT	CASSTGTSYTGELFF
TRBD1	TRBV2	TRBJ2-2	.	TGTGCCAGCAGTGGACAGGGGGCGAGGACCGGGGAGCTGTTTTTT	CASSGQGARTGELFF
TRBD2	TRBV7-7	TRBJ2-1	.	TGTGCTAGCAGCTCCCTAGCGGGAGATCTCCCCTTGCCCCAGTTCTTC	CASSSLAGDLPLPQFF
.	TRBV13	TRBJ2-2	.	TGTGCCAGCAGCTTTCCCACGGGCCTGGCGAGCACCGGGGAGCTGTTTTTT	CASSFPTGLASTGELFF
TRBD1	TRBV6-6	TRBJ1-1	.	TGTGCCAGCAGCCGCGGGACAGGGGAAGGAACTGAAGCTTTCTTT	CASSRGTGEGTEAFF
.	TRBV9	TRBJ2-2	.	TGTGCCAGCAACCCTAGCGAGAGCGGGGAGCTGTTTTTT	CASNPSESGELFF
TRBD1	TRBV9	TRBJ1-2	once	TGTGCCAGCAGCGGGCAGGGGGCGCTTCGTTATGGCTACACCTTC	CASSGQGALRYGYTF
TRBD1	TRBV7-2	TRBJ1-1	.	TGTGCCAGCACCCCCTACACAGGGGAGAACACTGAAGCTTTCTTT	CASTPYTGENTEAFF
TRBD1	TRBV2	TRBJ1-2	.	TGTGCCAGCAGTGATCCGGGTCGGTGGGACAGGGGGTCGGAAGGCTACACCTTC	CASSDPGRWDRGSEGYTF
.	TRBV11-2	TRBJ2-4	.	TGTGCCAGCAGCTTACGGGGGGCGTCGGCCAAAAACATTCAGTACTTC	CASSLRGASAKNIQYF
.	TRBV19	TRBJ1-6	.	TGTGCCAGTAGTTTTGGGGGGAGCTCCTATAATTCACCCCTCCACTTT	CASSFGGSSYNSPLHF
.	TRBV9	TRBJ1-3	.	TGTGCCAGCAGCGCAGGGGCCTTCTCTGGAAACACCATATATTTT	CASSAGAFSGNTIYF